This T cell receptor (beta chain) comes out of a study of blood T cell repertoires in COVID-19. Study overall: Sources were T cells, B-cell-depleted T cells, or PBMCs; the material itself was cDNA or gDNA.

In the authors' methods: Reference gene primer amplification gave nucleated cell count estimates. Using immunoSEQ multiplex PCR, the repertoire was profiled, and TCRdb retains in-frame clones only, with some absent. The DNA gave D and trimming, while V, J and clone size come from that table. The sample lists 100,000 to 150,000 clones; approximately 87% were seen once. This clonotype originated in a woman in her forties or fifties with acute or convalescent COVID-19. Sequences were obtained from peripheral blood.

The CDR3 protein is CASSQGLPGKDEQYF. The CDR3 nucleotides read TGTGCCAGCAGCCAAGGGTTACCAGGGAAGGACGAGCAGTACTTC. The chain recombines TRBV14 with TRBJ2-7, with D tentatively TRBD1 (5 bases). From germline, CDR1 is SGHDN and CDR2 FVKESK. The V end was cut by 1 base, the J end by 5 bases, with 15 bases between. This CDR3 spans 15 amino acids.